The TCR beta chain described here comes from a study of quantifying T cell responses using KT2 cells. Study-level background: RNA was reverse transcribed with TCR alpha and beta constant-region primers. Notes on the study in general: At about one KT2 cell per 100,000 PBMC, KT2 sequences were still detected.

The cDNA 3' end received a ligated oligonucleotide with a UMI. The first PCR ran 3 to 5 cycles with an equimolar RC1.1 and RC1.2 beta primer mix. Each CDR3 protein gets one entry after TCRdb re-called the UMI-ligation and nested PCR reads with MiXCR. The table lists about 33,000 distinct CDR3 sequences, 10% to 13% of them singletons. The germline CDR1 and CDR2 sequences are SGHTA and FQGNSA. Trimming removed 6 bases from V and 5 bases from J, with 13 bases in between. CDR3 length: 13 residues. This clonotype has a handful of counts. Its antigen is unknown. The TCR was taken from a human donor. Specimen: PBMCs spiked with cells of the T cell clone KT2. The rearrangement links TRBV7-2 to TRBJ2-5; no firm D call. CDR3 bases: TGTGCCAGCAGTCGGACCATGCTGGAGACCCAGTACTTC. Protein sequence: CASSRTMLETQYF.